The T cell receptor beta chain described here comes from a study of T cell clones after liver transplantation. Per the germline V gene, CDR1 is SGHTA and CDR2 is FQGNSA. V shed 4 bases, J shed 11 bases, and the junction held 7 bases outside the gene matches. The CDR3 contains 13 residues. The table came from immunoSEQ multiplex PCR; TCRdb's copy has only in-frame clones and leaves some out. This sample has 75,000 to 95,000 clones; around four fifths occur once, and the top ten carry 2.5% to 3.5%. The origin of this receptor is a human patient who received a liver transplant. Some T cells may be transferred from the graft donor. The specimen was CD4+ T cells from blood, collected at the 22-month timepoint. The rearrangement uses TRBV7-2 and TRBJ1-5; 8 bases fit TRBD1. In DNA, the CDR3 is TGTGCCAGCAGCTCGGACAGGGACGGGGCCCAGCATTTT. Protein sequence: CASSSDRDGAQHF.